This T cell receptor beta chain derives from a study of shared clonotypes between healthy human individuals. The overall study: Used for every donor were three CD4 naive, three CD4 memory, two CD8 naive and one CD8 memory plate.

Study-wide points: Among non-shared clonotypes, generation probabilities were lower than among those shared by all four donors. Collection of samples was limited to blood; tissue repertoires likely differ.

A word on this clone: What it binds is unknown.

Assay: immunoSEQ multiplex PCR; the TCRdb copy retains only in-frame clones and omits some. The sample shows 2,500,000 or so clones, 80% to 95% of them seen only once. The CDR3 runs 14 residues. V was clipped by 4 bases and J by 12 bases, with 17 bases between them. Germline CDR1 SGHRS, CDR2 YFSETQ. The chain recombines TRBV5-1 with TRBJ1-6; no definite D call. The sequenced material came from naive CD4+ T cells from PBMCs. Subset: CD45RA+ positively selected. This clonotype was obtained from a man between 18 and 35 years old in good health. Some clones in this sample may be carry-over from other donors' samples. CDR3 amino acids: CASSPEMESKPLHF. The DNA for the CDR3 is TGCGCCAGCAGCCCGGAAATGGAAAGTAAACCCCTCCACTTT.